The 29 T cell receptor beta chains given below trace back to one sample, sequenced in a study of blood T cell repertoires in COVID-19. Only in-frame clones appear in the TCRdb table, and some are missing; sequencing was by immunoSEQ multiplex PCR. Of about 250,000 clones in the sample, approximately 84% were seen once. The source material was PBMCs or T cells enriched from blood (not recorded which). Receptors originate from a man aged 35 to 55 who had recovered from COVID-19.

V is TRBV30 and J is TRBJ1-6; possibly TRBD1 for D (5 bases). The germline V and J ends were trimmed by 5 bases and 5 bases, with 13 bases remaining between them. The germline gives CDR1 GTSNPN, CDR2 SVGIG (reference sequence). This CDR3 contains 14 residues. In DNA, the CDR3 is TGTGCCTGGCCCTCAGGGATCCATAATTCACCCCTCCACTTT. Its protein product is CAWPSGIHNSPLHF.

The chain carries TRBV7-3 and TRBJ2-1, with TRBD2 identical over 10 bases. The CDR3 is made up of 14 amino acids. The trim removed 5 bases at V and 10 bases at J, leaving 8 bases unmatched. The germline gives CDR1 SGHTA, CDR2 FQGTGA. CDR3 sequence: CASSPAGGPGEQFF. The CDR3 DNA follows: TGTGCCAGCAGCCCAGCGGGGGGGCCAGGGGAGCAGTTCTTC.

The chain employs TRBV7-2 and TRBJ2-3; no clear D gene. The V gene lost 5 bases and the J gene lost 3 bases, with 9 bases spanning the gap. There are 13 residues in the CDR3. The germline V gene has CDR1 SGHTA and CDR2 FQGNSA. CDR3 nucleotides: TGTGCCAGCAGCGCACCACAGACAGATACGCAGTATTTT. It encodes CASSAPQTDTQYF.

This chain connects TRBV2 to TRBJ1-2; D gene ambiguous. The CDR3 spans 12 residues. Germline-derived CDR1 and CDR2 are SNHLY and FYNNEI. V was shortened by 4 bases and J by 5 bases, with 8 bases between the two germline ends. The CDR3 sequence: CASSVTGYGYTF. CDR3 DNA: TGTGCCAGCAGTGTGACGGGATATGGCTACACCTTC.

The genes are TRBV6-1 and TRBJ1-1; D ambiguous. The CDR3 has 14 amino acids. V shed 0 bases and J shed 0 bases, with 5 bases lying between them. Germline V gene data show CDR1 as MNHNS and CDR2 as SASEGT. CDR3 DNA: TGTGCCAGCAGTGAAGCGCCGGTGAACACTGAAGCTTTCTTT. Amino acids: CASSEAPVNTEAFF.

The gene calls are TRBV5-1 and TRBJ2-5, with D possibly matching TRBD2 (5 bases). The CDR3 consists of 14 residues. Germline assignment: CDR1 SGHRS and CDR2 YFSETQ. V lost 0 bases and J 2 bases, leaving 8 bases between the germline ends. In DNA, the CDR3 is TGCGCCAGCAGCTTGGGGCGGACTCAAGAGACCCAGTACTTC. Translated: CASSLGRTQETQYF.

This clone was picked up one time. The V and J genes are TRBV2 and TRBJ2-7, with 8 positions matching TRBD1. CDR3 length: 16 residues. CDR1 is SNHLY, CDR2 FYNNEI, per germline. Trimming took 3 bases from V and 6 from J; bases not matched to a gene: 13. Here the CDR3 reads CASSDLGSRTGTEQYF. CDR3 bases: TGTGCCAGCAGTGATCTAGGGTCGAGGACAGGGACCGAGCAGTACTTC.

The V gene is TRBV6-2 or TRBV6-3, the J gene TRBJ1-5, with 10 positions matching TRBD1. The germline gives CDR1 MNHEY, CDR2 SVGEGT. The junction had 7 bases not matched to a gene; V was cut back by 6 bases and J by 2 bases. The length of the CDR3 is 16 residues. Here the CDR3 DNA reads TGTGCCAGCAGCCAGGACAGGGGGTTCGGCAATCAGCCCCAGCATTTT. Translating gives CASSQDRGFGNQPQHF.

The chain combines TRBV28 with TRBJ1-5, with D hard to call. From germline, CDR1 is MDHEN and CDR2 SYDVKM. This CDR3 comprises 16 residues. V was cut by 6 bases and J by 4 bases, with 19 bases left in between. The CDR3 protein is CASRNGGQDYNQPQHF. The CDR3 DNA is TGTGCCAGCAGAAACGGCGGTCAGGACTATAATCAGCCCCAGCATTTT.

The V gene is TRBV13, the J gene TRBJ2-7, with TRBD2 matching over 12 bases. The CDR3 length is 15 residues. After removal of 0 bases from V and 4 bases from J, the junction contained 1 base not matched to a gene. Germline CDR1 reads PRHDT; CDR2 reads FYEKMQ (reference sequence). CDR3 residues: CASSLGTSGGYEQYF. The DNA of the CDR3 is TGTGCCAGCAGCTTAGGGACTAGCGGGGGTTACGAGCAGTACTTC.

The gene calls are TRBV19 and TRBJ1-4; D is unclear. CDR1 is LNHDA, CDR2 SQIVND, per germline (reference sequence). Trimming took off 6 bases at V and 5 bases at J, with 7 bases between the two ends. This CDR3 is 12 amino acids long. The CDR3 bases are TGTGCCAGTAGCCGGGGAAATGAAAAACTGTTTTTT. It encodes CASSRGNEKLFF.

This clone was counted many times. The gene calls are TRBV5-6 and TRBJ2-3; D might be TRBD2 (6 bases). The CDR3 is made up of 12 amino acids. CDR1 is SGHDT, CDR2 YYEEEE, per germline. Trimming took off 2 bases at V and 6 bases at J, with 7 bases between the two ends. In nucleotides, the CDR3 is TGTGCCAGCAGCTTCGGGAGTGATACGCAGTATTTT. Protein sequence: CASSFGSDTQYF.

This clone has more than one count but fewer than ten. J is TRBJ1-2 and V is TRBV5-1; TRBD1 might be the D (6 bases). Germline CDR1 SGHRS, CDR2 YFSETQ. CDR3 size: 15 residues. Trimming took 0 bases from V and 2 from J, leaving 11 bases between them. The CDR3 nucleotides are TGCGCCAGCAGCTTGGTGGCAGGGACAAACTATGGCTACACCTTC. Translating gives CASSLVAGTNYGYTF.

The chain combines TRBV4-2 with TRBJ1-2; maybe TRBD1 (5 bases). The germline gives CDR1 LGHNA, CDR2 YNFKEQ. There are 16 residues in the CDR3. V was pared by 2 bases and J by 8 bases, with 21 bases between. The CDR3 reads CASSQRGWEGFVGYTF. DNA of the CDR3: TGTGCCAGCAGCCAAAGGGGCTGGGAAGGGTTCGTCGGCTACACCTTC.

The chain links TRBV19 to TRBJ1-4; 9 bases align to TRBD1. CDR1 and CDR2 from the germline V gene are LNHDA and SQIVND (reference sequence). Losses at the gene ends were 4 bases for V and 6 bases for J; bases not matched to a gene: 6. The CDR3 is 15 residues long. The CDR3 loop reads CASSTPGTGHEKLFF. CDR3 bases: TGTGCCAGTAGTACCCCCGGGACAGGGCATGAAAAACTGTTTTTT.

This clone was seen a handful of times. J is TRBJ1-2 and V is TRBV3-1 (or the pseudogene TRBV3-2), with unresolved D. CDR1 and CDR2 from the germline V gene are LGHDT and YNNKEL (reference sequence). The CDR3 length is 15 residues. Deletions cut 1 base from V and 8 bases from J, with 17 bases between. CDR3 nucleotides: TGTGCCAGCAGCCAAGTCTCGTCCGGAGCCGACGGCTACACCTTC. It codes for CASSQVSSGADGYTF.

There are a few counts of this clone. The chain combines TRBV29-1 with TRBJ1-1; D not certain. Germline-derived CDR1 and CDR2 are SQVTM and ANQGSEA. This CDR3 is built from 12 residues. V shed 7 bases and J shed 1 base, with 10 bases lying between them. The CDR3 region is CSGGSGNTEAFF. In nucleotides, the CDR3 is TGCAGCGGGGGATCAGGGAACACTGAAGCTTTCTTT. The full variable domain, with the rest looked up from reference TRBV29-1 and TRBJ1-1, is SAVISQKPSRDICQRGTSLTIQCQVDSQVTMMFWYRQQPGQSLTLIATANQGSEATYESGFVIDKFPISRPNLTFSTLTVSNMSPEDSSIYLCSGGSGNTEAFFGQGTRLTVV.

The V gene is TRBV24-1, the J gene TRBJ2-1; a possible D gene is TRBD1 (6 bases). CDR1 is KGHDR, CDR2 SFDVKD, per germline. The CDR3 extends over 15 amino acids. Trimming took 4 bases from V and 8 from J, leaving 17 bases between them. CDR3 sequence (DNA): TGTGCCACCAGTGACTCGGACAGTCTCTCGGATGAGCAGTTCTTC. Amino acid sequence: CATSDSDSLSDEQFF.

V and J are TRBV18 and TRBJ1-4; unclear D gene. The CDR3 has 14 amino acids. The ends were cut back, 3 bases at V and 5 bases at J, with 10 bases in the middle. Germline V gene lookup returns CDR1 KGHSH and CDR2 LQKENI. CDR3 residues: CASSPARGNEKLFF. The CDR3 DNA reads as TGTGCCAGCTCACCGGCGCGAGGGAATGAAAAACTGTTTTTT.

There are a few counts of this clone. The chain uses TRBV28 and TRBJ1-4; D is undetermined. Germline V CDR1 and CDR2: MDHEN, SYDVKM. The CDR3 contains 13 residues. V lost 4 bases and J 10 bases, leaving 13 bases between the germline ends. CDR3 in amino acids: CASSSPPTGKLFF. The CDR3 DNA reads as TGTGCCAGCAGTTCCCCGCCGACTGGAAAACTGTTTTTT.

The chain has TRBV7-2 and TRBJ2-7; 12 bases line up with TRBD2. Trimming cost V 7 bases and J 7 bases; bases outside gene matches: 8. Germline lookup yields CDR1 SGHTA and CDR2 FQGNSA. CDR3 length: 14 amino acids. The CDR3 loop is CASTPGLAGQEQYF. The CDR3 nucleotides are TGTGCCAGCACCCCGGGACTAGCGGGCCAAGAGCAGTACTTC.

The CDR3 DNA reads as TGTGCCAGCAGTCCCGGGACAGGGAATAATGAAAAACTGTTTTTT. Translating gives CASSPGTGNNEKLFF. The chain has TRBV2 and TRBJ1-4; TRBD1 matches 9 bases. Germline-derived CDR1 and CDR2 are SNHLY and FYNNEI. The CDR3 contains 15 residues. The junction had 5 bases not matched to a gene; V was cut back by 5 bases and J by 4 bases.

This rearrangement joins TRBV7-6 to TRBJ1-2; TRBD1 matches 11 bases. Trimming cost V 1 base and J 6 bases; bases outside gene matches: 4. CDR1 is SGHVS and CDR2 is FNYEAQ in the germline V gene. The CDR3 covers 15 residues. The CDR3 region has the DNA TGTGCCAGCAGCTTAGATTGGACAGGGGGCGATGGCTACACCTTC. Its translation: CASSLDWTGGDGYTF.

V and J are TRBV11-1 and TRBJ2-2, with 7 bases aligning to TRBD2. Trimming cost V 0 bases and J 3 bases; bases outside gene matches: 7. This CDR3 is 17 amino acids long. The germline gives CDR1 SGHAT, CDR2 FQDESV (reference sequence). CDR3: CASSLALAGGYTGELFF. CDR3 DNA: TGTGCCAGCAGCTTAGCACTTGCCGGGGGGTACACCGGGGAGCTGTTTTTT.

V gene TRBV7-2 combines with J gene TRBJ2-5; a weak D match, TRBD2 (6 bases). The V and J ends lost 5 bases and 1 base respectively, with 14 bases between them. The germline CDR1 and CDR2 sequences are SGHTA and FQGNSA. The CDR3 has 15 amino acids. CDR3 amino acids: CASSAIQGGQETQYF. CDR3 DNA sequence: TGTGCCAGCAGCGCTATCCAGGGAGGCCAAGAGACCCAGTACTTC.

This chain links TRBV9 with TRBJ2-3; D is ambiguous. V was shortened by 2 bases and J by 2 bases, with 6 bases between the two germline ends. The CDR3 runs to 13 residues. Germline CDR1 reads SGDLS; CDR2 reads YYNGEE. The CDR3 region is CASSVSPTDTQYF. The CDR3, as DNA: TGTGCCAGCAGCGTTAGCCCCACAGATACGCAGTATTTT.

The chain combines TRBV29-1 with TRBJ2-7; the D gene is possibly TRBD2 (6 bases). The CDR3 is made up of 11 amino acids. Trimming removed 7 bases from V and 4 bases from J, with 11 bases in between. Germline CDR1 reads SQVTM; CDR2 reads ANQGSEA. CDR3 DNA: TGCAGCGGCGGGAATGCATACGAGCAGTACTTC. Protein: CSGGNAYEQYF.

The chain links TRBV19 to TRBJ1-1; D is possibly TRBD1 (5 bases). V lost 2 bases, J lost 3 bases, and 10 bases lay in between. This CDR3 is built from 14 residues. Germline V gene sequence: CDR1 LNHDA, CDR2 SQIVND (reference sequence). The CDR3 DNA follows: TGTGCCAGTAGTATATCACAGGAGTACACTGAAGCTTTCTTT. The encoded protein is CASSISQEYTEAFF.

This sequence joins TRBV2 and TRBJ2-2; D gene unclear. The germline V gene encodes CDR1 SNHLY and CDR2 FYNNEI. The V end lost 6 bases, the J end lost 4 bases, and 9 bases lay between the germline ends. CDR3 length: 13 amino acids. The CDR3 spells CASSLNPTGELFF. The CDR3 DNA reads TGTGCCAGCAGCCTAAATCCCACCGGGGAGCTGTTTTTT. The full variable domain, rest sourced from reference TRBV2 and TRBJ2-2, is EPEVTQTPSHQVTQMGQEVILRCVPISNHLYFYWYRQILGQKVEFLVSFYNNEISEKSEIFDDQFSVERPDGSNFTLKIRSTKLEDSAMYFCASSLNPTGELFFGEGSRLTVL.